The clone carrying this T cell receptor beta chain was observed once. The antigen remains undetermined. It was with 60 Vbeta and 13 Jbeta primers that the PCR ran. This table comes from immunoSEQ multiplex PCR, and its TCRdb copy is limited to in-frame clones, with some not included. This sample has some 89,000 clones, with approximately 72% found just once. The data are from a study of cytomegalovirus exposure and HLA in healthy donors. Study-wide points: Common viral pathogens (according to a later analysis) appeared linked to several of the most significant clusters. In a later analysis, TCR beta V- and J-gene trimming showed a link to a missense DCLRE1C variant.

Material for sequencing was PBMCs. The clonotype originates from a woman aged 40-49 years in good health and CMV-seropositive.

CDR3 coding DNA: TGTGCCAGCAGCTCAGGACTACCCGTTTACAATGAGCAGTTCTTC. Amino acid sequence: CASSSGLPVYNEQFF. The genes are TRBV11-2 and TRBJ2-1; maybe TRBD2 (6 bases). This CDR3 spans 15 amino acids. Trimming took off 4 bases at V and 4 bases at J, with 14 bases between the two ends. Per the germline V gene, CDR1 is SGHAT and CDR2 is FQNNGV.